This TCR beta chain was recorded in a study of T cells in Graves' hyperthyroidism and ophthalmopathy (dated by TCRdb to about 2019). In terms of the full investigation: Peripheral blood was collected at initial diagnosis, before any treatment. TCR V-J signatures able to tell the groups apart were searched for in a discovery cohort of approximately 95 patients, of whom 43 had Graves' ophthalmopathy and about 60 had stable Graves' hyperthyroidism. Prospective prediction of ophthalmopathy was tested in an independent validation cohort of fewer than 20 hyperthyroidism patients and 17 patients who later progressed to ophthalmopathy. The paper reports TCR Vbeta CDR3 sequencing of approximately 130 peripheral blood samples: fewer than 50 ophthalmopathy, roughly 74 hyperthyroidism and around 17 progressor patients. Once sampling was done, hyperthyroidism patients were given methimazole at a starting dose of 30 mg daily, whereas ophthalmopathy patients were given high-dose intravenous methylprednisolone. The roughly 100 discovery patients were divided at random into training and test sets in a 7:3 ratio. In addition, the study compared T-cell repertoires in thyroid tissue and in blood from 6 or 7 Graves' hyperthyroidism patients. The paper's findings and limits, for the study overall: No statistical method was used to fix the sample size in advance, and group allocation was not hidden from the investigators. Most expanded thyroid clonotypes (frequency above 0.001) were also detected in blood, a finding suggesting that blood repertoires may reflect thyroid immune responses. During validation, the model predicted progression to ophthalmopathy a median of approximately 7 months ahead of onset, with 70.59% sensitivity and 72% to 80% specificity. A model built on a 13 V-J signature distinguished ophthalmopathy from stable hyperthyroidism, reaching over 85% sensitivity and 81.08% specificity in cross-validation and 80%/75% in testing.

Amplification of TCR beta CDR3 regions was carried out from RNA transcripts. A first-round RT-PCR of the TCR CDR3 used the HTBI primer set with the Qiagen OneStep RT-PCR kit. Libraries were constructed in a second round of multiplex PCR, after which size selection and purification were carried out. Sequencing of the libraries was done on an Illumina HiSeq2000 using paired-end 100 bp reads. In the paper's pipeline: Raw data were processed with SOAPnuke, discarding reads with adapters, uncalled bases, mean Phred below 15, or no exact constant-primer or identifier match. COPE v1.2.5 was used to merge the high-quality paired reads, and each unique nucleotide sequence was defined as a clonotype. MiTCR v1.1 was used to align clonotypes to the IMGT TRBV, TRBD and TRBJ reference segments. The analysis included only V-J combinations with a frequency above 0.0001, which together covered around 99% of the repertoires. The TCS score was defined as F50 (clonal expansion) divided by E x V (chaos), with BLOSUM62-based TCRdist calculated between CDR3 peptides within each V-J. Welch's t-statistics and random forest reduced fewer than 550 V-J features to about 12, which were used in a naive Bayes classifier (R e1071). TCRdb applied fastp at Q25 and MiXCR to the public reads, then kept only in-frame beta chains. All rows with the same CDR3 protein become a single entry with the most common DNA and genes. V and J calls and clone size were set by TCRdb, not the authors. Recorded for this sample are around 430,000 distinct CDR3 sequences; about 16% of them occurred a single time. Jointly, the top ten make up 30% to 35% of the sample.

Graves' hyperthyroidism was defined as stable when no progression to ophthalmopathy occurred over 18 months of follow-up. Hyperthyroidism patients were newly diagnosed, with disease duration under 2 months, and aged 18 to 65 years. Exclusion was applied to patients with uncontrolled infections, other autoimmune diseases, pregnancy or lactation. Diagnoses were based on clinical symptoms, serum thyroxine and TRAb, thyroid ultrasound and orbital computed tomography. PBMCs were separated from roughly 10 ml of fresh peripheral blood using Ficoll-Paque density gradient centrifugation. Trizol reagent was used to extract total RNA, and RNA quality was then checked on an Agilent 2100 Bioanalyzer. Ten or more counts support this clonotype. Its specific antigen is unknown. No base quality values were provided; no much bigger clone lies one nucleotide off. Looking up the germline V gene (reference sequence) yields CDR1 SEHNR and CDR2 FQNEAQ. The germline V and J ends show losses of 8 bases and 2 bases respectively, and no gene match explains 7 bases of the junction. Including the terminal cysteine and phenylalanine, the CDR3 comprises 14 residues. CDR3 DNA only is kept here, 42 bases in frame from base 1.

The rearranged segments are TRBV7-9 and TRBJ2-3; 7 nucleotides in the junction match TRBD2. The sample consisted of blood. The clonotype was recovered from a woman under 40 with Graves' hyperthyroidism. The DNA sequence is TGTGCCAGCTGGGAGGGGACGTTCACAGATACGCAGTATTTT. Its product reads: CASWEGTFTDTQYF.